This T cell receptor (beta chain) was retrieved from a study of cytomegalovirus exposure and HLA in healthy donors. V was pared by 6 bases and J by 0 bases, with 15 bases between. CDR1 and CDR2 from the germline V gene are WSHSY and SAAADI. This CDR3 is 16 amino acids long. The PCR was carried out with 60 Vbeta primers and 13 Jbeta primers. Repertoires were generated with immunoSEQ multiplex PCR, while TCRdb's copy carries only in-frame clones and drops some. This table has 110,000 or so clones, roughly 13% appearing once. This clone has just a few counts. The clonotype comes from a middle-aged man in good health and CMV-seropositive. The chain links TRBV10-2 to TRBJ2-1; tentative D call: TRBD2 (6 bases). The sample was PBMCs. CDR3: CASRGGVLRSYNEQFF. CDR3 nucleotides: TGCGCCAGCAGGGGGGGAGTTCTGCGCTCCTACAATGAGCAGTTCTTC.